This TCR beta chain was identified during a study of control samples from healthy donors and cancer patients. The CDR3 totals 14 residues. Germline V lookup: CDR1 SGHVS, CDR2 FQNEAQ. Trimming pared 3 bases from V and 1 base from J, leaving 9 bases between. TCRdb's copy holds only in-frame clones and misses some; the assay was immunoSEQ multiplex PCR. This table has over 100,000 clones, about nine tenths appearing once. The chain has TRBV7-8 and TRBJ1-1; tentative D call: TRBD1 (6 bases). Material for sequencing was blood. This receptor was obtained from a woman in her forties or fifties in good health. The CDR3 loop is CASSFSGQNTEAFF. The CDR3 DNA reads TGTGCCAGCAGCTTCTCGGGACAGAACACTGAAGCTTTCTTT.